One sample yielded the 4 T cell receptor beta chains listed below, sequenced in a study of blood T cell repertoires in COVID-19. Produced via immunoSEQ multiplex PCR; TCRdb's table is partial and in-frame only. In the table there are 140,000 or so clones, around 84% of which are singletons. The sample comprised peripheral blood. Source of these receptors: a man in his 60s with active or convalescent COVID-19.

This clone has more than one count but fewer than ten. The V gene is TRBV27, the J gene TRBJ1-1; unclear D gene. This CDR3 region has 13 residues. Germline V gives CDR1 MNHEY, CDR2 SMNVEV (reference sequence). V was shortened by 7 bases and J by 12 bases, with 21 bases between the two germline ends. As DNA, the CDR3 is TGTGCCAGCACCGTCGTGGAGGGAGGTAGAACTTTCTTT. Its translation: CASTVVEGGRTFF.

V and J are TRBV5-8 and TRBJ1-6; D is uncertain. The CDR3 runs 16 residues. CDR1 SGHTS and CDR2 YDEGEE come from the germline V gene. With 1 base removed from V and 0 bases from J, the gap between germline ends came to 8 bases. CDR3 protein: CASSLSPGSYNSPLHF. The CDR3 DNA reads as TGTGCCAGCAGCTTGAGTCCCGGCTCCTATAATTCACCCCTCCACTTT.

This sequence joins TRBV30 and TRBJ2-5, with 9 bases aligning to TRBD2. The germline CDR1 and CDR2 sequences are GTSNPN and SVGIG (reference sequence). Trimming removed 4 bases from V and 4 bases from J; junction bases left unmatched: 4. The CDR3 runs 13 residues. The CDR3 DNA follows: TGTGCCTGGAAGACTAGCGGAACAGAGACCCAGTACTTC. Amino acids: CAWKTSGTETQYF. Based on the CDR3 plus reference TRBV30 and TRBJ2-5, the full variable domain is SQTIHQWPATLVQPVGSPLSLECTVEGTSNPNLYWYRQAAGRGLQLLFYSVGIGQISSEVPQNLSASRPQDRQFILSSKKLLLSDSGFYLCAWKTSGTETQYFGPGTRLLVL.

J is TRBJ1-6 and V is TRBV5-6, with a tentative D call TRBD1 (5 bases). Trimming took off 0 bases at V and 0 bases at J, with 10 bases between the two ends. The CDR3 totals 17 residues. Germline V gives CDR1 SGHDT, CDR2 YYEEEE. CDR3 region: CASSLGTGFSYNSPLHF. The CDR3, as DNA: TGTGCCAGCAGCTTGGGCACAGGTTTCTCCTATAATTCACCCCTCCACTTT.